The present entry profiles one T cell receptor (beta chain) with its context. Its specificity is not known. The data were taken from a study of persistence of HIV-infected CD4 T cells. The length of the CDR3 is 15 residues. In germline, CDR1 is MNHEY, CDR2 SVGAGI. V lost 6 bases and J lost 2; bases outside the gene matches: 6. The libraries were made with immunoSEQ version 4 in survey mode. This table comes from immunoSEQ multiplex PCR, and its TCRdb copy is limited to in-frame clones, with some not included. The data contain under 25,000 clones, about 60% of them singletons. An overlapping HIV-1 Gag peptide pool stimulated these cells at 0.95 to 1 ug/peptide/mL. Responding CD4+ T cells were sorted by upregulation of both CD40 ligand and CD69.

The material was CD4+ T cells sorted from PBMCs after approximately 19-hour stimulation, obtained from a patient who received antiretroviral therapy. This clonotype was obtained from an adult woman with HIV who was CMV-seropositive. The rearrangement uses TRBV6-5 and TRBJ2-1, with 8 bases aligning to TRBD1. CDR3 sequence reads: CASSPDRDTYNEQFF. CDR3 DNA sequence: TGTGCCAGCAGCCCGGACAGGGATACCTACAATGAGCAGTTCTTC.